This entry lists 28 T cell receptor beta chains sequenced from one sample in a study of PD-1 and CTLA-4 blockade in melanoma. Profiled with immunoSEQ multiplex PCR; TCRdb holds only in-frame clones, not every one. The data hold 31,000 or so clones, with around 89% observed a single time. Sequencing was performed on CD8+ T cells from peripheral blood, taken from a patient given anti-PD-1 treatment. Every receptor here comes from a human donor with melanoma.

The V gene is TRBV10-3, the J gene TRBJ2-7; TRBD2 aligns across 7 bases. Per the germline V gene, CDR1 is ENHRY and CDR2 is SYGVKD. This CDR3 region has 13 residues. Trimming removed 4 bases from V and 2 bases from J; junction bases left unmatched: 2. The CDR3 DNA is TGTGCCATCAGTGGGGAGGGAGCCTACGAGCAGTACTTC. This sequence encodes CAISGEGAYEQYF.

The J gene is TRBJ1-4, the V gene TRBV7-8; 11 bases are shared with TRBD1. The V and J ends lost 3 bases and 10 bases, in that order; junction bases with no gene match: 7. The CDR3 spans 15 residues. Germline CDR1 and CDR2: SGHVS and FQNEAQ. The CDR3 DNA follows: TGTGCCAGCAGCTTCGGGACAGGGGGGGGCGGAAAACTGTTTTTT. Protein sequence: CASSFGTGGGGKLFF. Filled out from reference TRBV7-8 and TRBJ1-4, the complete variable domain reads GAGVSQSPRYKVAKRGQDVALRCDPISGHVSLFWYQQALGQGPEFLTYFQNEAQLDKSGLPSDRFFAERPEGSVSTLKIQRTQQEDSAVYLCASSFGTGGGGKLFFGSGTQLSVL.

The chain employs TRBV11-1 and TRBJ2-1, with D possibly matching TRBD2 (6 bases). Looked up from germline, CDR1 is SGHAT and CDR2 is FQDESV (reference sequence). The CDR3 has 13 residues. The germline V and J ends were trimmed by 4 bases and 9 bases, with 13 bases remaining between them. DNA for the CDR3: TGTGCCAGCAGCTCCGGTTGGGACTTTGAGCAGTTCTTC. As protein: CASSSGWDFEQFF.

A remark on this clone: A junction boundary mismatches the germline segment, possibly from a read error. This chain connects TRBV12-3 or TRBV12-4 to TRBJ1-2; possible D gene TRBD1, 5 bases. This CDR3 contains 13 residues. The CDR3 reads CASSLAGDGSHLF. CDR3 coding DNA: TGTGCCAGCAGTTTAGCGGGGGACGGGTCCCACCTCTTC.

V and J are TRBV12-3 or TRBV12-4 and TRBJ2-2; the D is unclear. Trimming shortened V by 3 bases and J by 6 bases, and 2 bases separated the two germline ends. There are 11 residues in the CDR3. The CDR3 DNA follows: TGTGCCAGCAGTTTCCCCGGGGAGCTGTTTTTT. Translated, it gives CASSFPGELFF.

The chain couples TRBV11-2 to TRBJ1-1; D gene ambiguous. The CDR3 totals 13 residues. The V gene lost 5 bases and the J gene lost 0 bases, with 7 bases spanning the gap. Looked up from germline, CDR1 is SGHAT and CDR2 is FQNNGV. The CDR3 loop is CASSGQLNTEAFF. The CDR3, as DNA: TGTGCCAGCAGCGGCCAGTTGAACACTGAAGCTTTCTTT.

This chain links TRBV6-5 with TRBJ1-1; no clear D. The CDR3 extends over 12 amino acids. Germline CDR1 MNHEY, CDR2 SVGAGI. V shed 7 bases and J shed 7 bases, with 13 bases lying between them. The CDR3 spells CASTQAGSEAFF. The CDR3 nucleotides read TGTGCCAGCACCCAAGCGGGGAGTGAAGCTTTCTTT.

This chain links TRBV6-5 with TRBJ2-2, with no clear D. The CDR3 is 14 residues long. Germline-derived CDR1 and CDR2 are MNHEY and SVGAGI. The V and J ends lost 5 bases and 4 bases respectively, with 11 bases between them. The CDR3 sequence: CASSHDGVTGELFF. CDR3 coding DNA: TGTGCCAGCAGTCACGACGGCGTCACCGGGGAGCTGTTTTTT.

The rearrangement joins TRBV5-4 to TRBJ2-1; 8 bases fit TRBD1. Trimming took 3 bases from V and 10 from J; bases not matched to a gene: 18. The germline CDR1 and CDR2 sequences are SGHNT and YYREEE (reference sequence). This CDR3 comprises 17 residues. The CDR3 nucleotides read TGTGCCAGCAGCTATCCTCCTCCAGGGACAGGTGGATTGGAGCAGTTCTTC. Residues: CASSYPPPGTGGLEQFF.

This rearrangement joins TRBV30 to TRBJ2-5; the match to TRBD2 covers 10 bases. This CDR3 spans 15 amino acids. Germline trimming cut 2 bases from V and 5 bases from J; bases unmatched to any gene: 8. The germline CDR1 and CDR2 sequences are GTSNPN and SVGIG (reference sequence). Here the CDR3 DNA reads TGTGCCTGGAGTTGGAGCGGGGGGGCCAGGGAGACCCAGTACTTC. Protein: CAWSWSGGARETQYF.

The chain recombines TRBV4-2 with TRBJ2-7; perhaps TRBD1 as D (6 bases). The V end was cut by 4 bases, the J end by 3 bases, with 19 bases between. The CDR3 length is 16 residues. Germline V gene data show CDR1 as LGHNA and CDR2 as YNFKEQ. CDR3 nucleotides: TGTGCCAGCAGCCCCGAGCCGACAGGCGAAGACTACGAGCAGTACTTC. The encoded protein is CASSPEPTGEDYEQYF.

The chain uses TRBV28 and TRBJ1-1, with TRBD1 matching over 8 bases. Germline-derived CDR1 and CDR2 are MDHEN and SYDVKM. The CDR3 contains 14 residues. V trimming: 5 bases; J trimming: 7 bases; junction bases outside the gene matches: 9. CDR3 bases: TGTGCCAGCAGTGTAAGGACAGGGAAGTTTGAAGCTTTCTTT. This translates into CASSVRTGKFEAFF.

V gene TRBV28 combines with J gene TRBJ1-6; D remains unclear. Trimming stripped 6 bases from V and 6 bases from J, with 12 bases between. Germline loops: CDR1 MDHEN, CDR2 SYDVKM. The CDR3 extends over 14 amino acids. The CDR3 coding sequence is TGTGCCAGCAGCCTCGTTGTCGCTAATTCACCCCTCCACTTT. The encoded protein is CASSLVVANSPLHF.

The rearrangement links TRBV11-3 to TRBJ2-2, with 7 bases fitting TRBD2. Trimming removed 1 base from V and 2 bases from J; junction bases left unmatched: 1. The CDR3 sequence is 15 residues long. CDR1 SGHNT and CDR2 YENEEA come from the germline V gene. The DNA of the CDR3 is TGTGCCAGCAGCTTAGGGGGGGGAAACACCGGGGAGCTGTTTTTT. Amino acids: CASSLGGGNTGELFF.

The chain has TRBV4-3 and TRBJ1-2, with TRBD1 as a possible D gene (5 bases). This CDR3 is 15 amino acids long. Trimming pared 0 bases from V and 6 bases from J, leaving 14 bases between. From germline, CDR1 is LGHNA and CDR2 YSLEER. CDR3 DNA sequence: TGCGCCAGCAGCCAAGATTTCGGGGGAGTGGATGGCTACACCTTC. This gives the protein CASSQDFGGVDGYTF.

The chain is built from TRBV5-1 and TRBJ2-7, with TRBD1 matching 8 bases. V gave up 4 bases and J gave up 3 bases; unmatched junction bases: 12. The CDR3 runs 16 residues. From germline, CDR1 is SGHRS and CDR2 YFSETQ. CDR3 in DNA: TGCGCCAGCAGCGCGGCACTCGGACAGGGATTCTACGAGCAGTACTTC. This codes for CASSAALGQGFYEQYF. Full variable domain (missing parts from reference TRBV5-1 and TRBJ2-7): KAGVTQTPRYLIKTRGQQVTLSCSPISGHRSVSWYQQTPGQGLQFLFEYFSETQRNKGNFPGRFSGRQFSNSRSEMNVSTLELGDSALYLCASSAALGQGFYEQYFGPGTRLTVT.

The CDR3 sequence: CASSFRLGQGVYEQYF. The CDR3, as DNA: TGTGCCAGCAGCTTCAGACTCGGACAGGGGGTCTACGAGCAGTACTTC. This chain joins TRBV7-8 and TRBJ2-7, with 10 nucleotides matching TRBD1. CDR1 SGHVS and CDR2 FQNEAQ come from the germline V gene. V shed 3 bases and J 3 bases; nucleotides not matched to a gene: 8. This CDR3 is built from 16 residues. Full variable domain (outside the CDR3, taken from reference TRBV7-8 and TRBJ2-7): GAGVSQSPRYKVAKRGQDVALRCDPISGHVSLFWYQQALGQGPEFLTYFQNEAQLDKSGLPSDRFFAERPEGSVSTLKIQRTQQEDSAVYLCASSFRLGQGVYEQYFGPGTRLTVT.

The chain links TRBV14 to TRBJ1-1; possible D gene TRBD1, 6 bases. This CDR3 comprises 15 residues. V was pared by 4 bases and J by 1 base, with 13 bases between. Per the germline V gene, CDR1 is SGHDN and CDR2 is FVKESK. The CDR3: CASSRIGGRNTEAFF. CDR3 DNA: TGTGCCAGCAGCCGCATCGGGGGGCGGAACACTGAAGCTTTCTTT.

This clone was seen only once. The CDR3 here is CASSFGTGTEAFF. Written as DNA, the CDR3 is TGTGCCAGCAGTTTTGGGACCGGCACTGAAGCTTTCTTT. The rearrangement links TRBV28 to TRBJ1-1; D possibly corresponds to TRBD1 (5 bases). This CDR3 is 13 amino acids long. Germline V gene data show CDR1 as MDHEN and CDR2 as SYDVKM. V was pared by 3 bases and J by 4 bases, with 9 bases between.

The V gene is TRBV30, the J gene TRBJ2-2; D is undetermined. Germline V gives CDR1 GTSNPN, CDR2 SVGIG (reference sequence). Trimming cost V 0 bases and J 6 bases, with 11 bases left between them. The CDR3 consists of 14 residues. CDR3 bases: TGTGCCTGGAGTGTACAGCATTCGGCCGGGGAGCTGTTTTTT. Amino acids: CAWSVQHSAGELFF.

The chain joins TRBV7-9 to TRBJ2-3; perhaps TRBD2 as D (6 bases). Trimming cost V 5 bases and J 6 bases, with 15 bases left between them. The length of the CDR3 is 14 residues. Germline V gene data show CDR1 as SEHNR and CDR2 as FQNEAQ (reference sequence). CDR3: CASSDRDFGDTQYF. DNA for the CDR3: TGTGCCAGCAGCGATAGGGACTTTGGCGATACGCAGTATTTT.

This chain joins TRBV13 and TRBJ2-2, with TRBD1 identical over 7 bases. CDR1 is PRHDT and CDR2 is FYEKMQ in the germline V gene (reference sequence). This CDR3 spans 13 amino acids. V was pared by 4 bases and J by 4 bases, with 0 bases of the junction left unmatched. The CDR3 is CASSYRGTGELFF. CDR3 in DNA: TGTGCCAGCAGCTACAGGGGCACCGGGGAGCTGTTTTTT.

The chain uses TRBV4-1 and TRBJ2-1; D ambiguous. The V end was cut by 1 base, the J end by 7 bases, with 2 bases between. The CDR3 covers 11 residues. Germline V gene lookup returns CDR1 MGHRA and CDR2 YSYEKL. The CDR3 DNA is TGCGCCAGCAGCCAAGGAAATGAGCAGTTCTTC. It translates to CASSQGNEQFF.

This chain links TRBV25-1 with TRBJ1-1; D is ambiguous. Germline V gene sequence: CDR1 MGHDK, CDR2 SYGVNS. The CDR3 consists of 14 residues. The V end was cut by 3 bases, the J end by 1 base, with 9 bases between. The CDR3 loop reads CASSDPPGNTEAFF. The CDR3 bases are TGTGCCAGCAGTGACCCGCCAGGGAACACTGAAGCTTTCTTT.

The sample holds one count of this clone. The chain combines TRBV9 with TRBJ2-1, with 9 nucleotides matching TRBD2. Germline CDR1 and CDR2: SGDLS and YYNGEE. This CDR3 has 15 residues. V trimming: 0 bases; J trimming: 6 bases; junction bases outside the gene matches: 4. DNA for the CDR3: TGTGCCAGCAGCGTAGGCGGGGGGGCGGGCAATGAGCAGTTCTTC. Protein: CASSVGGGAGNEQFF.

V usage is TRBV28 and J usage is TRBJ1-5; 7 nucleotides match TRBD1. With 3 bases clipped from V and 2 bases from J, the junction kept 4 bases outside the gene matches. Germline values: CDR1 MDHEN, CDR2 SYDVKM. The CDR3 contains 15 residues. For the CDR3, the DNA is TGTGCCAGCAGTTTTGACAGGGCTGGCAATCAGCCCCAGCATTTT. It codes for CASSFDRAGNQPQHF.

This clone appeared a single time. This chain uses TRBV11-2 with TRBJ2-7, with D hard to call. V was trimmed by 5 bases and J by 5 bases, leaving 13 bases between them. The CDR3 consists of 13 residues. Germline CDR1 is SGHAT and CDR2 is FQNNGV. The CDR3 sequence: CASSTRPPHEQYF. DNA of the CDR3: TGTGCCAGCAGCACCCGCCCACCGCACGAGCAGTACTTC.

This clone was detected only a few times. The V and J genes are TRBV18 and TRBJ2-1, with D possibly being TRBD1 or TRBD2 (6 bases each). This CDR3 contains 16 residues. Trimming took 3 bases from V and 5 from J, leaving 17 bases between them. Germline-derived CDR1 and CDR2 are KGHSH and LQKENI. The CDR3 nucleotides read TGTGCCAGCTCACCGGAGGGGGGAGGTCGGGACAATGAGCAGTTCTTC. This sequence encodes CASSPEGGGRDNEQFF.